One and the same sample provided the 7 T cell receptor beta chains below, sequenced in a study of shared clonotypes between healthy human individuals. Profiled with immunoSEQ multiplex PCR; TCRdb holds only in-frame clones, not every one. This sample has about 2.2 million clones, with roughly 93% found just once. Naive CD8 populations comprised CD45RO-negative cells positively selected for CCR7, excluding terminally differentiated effector memory CD45RA+ cells. The sample consisted of naive CD8+ T cells from PBMCs. The receptors come from a man younger than 35 in good health. Some clones in this sample may be carry-over from other donors' samples.

Worth noting for this clone: Other DNA sequences from this sample encode an identical CDR3 as well. CDR3 sequence (DNA): TGTGCCAGCAGTTTATTGGGAGGGAACACCGGGGAGCTGTTTTTT. Amino acids: CASSLLGGNTGELFF. The V call is TRBV27, the J call TRBJ2-2; perhaps TRBD2 as D (6 bases). Trimming removed 1 base at V and 1 base at J, with 7 bases between. Germline V lookup: CDR1 MNHEY, CDR2 SMNVEV (reference sequence). The CDR3 is made up of 15 amino acids.

The CDR3 is CASSSEAVDTQYF. The DNA for the CDR3 is TGCGCCAGCAGCTCCGAAGCGGTAGATACGCAGTATTTT. The rearrangement uses TRBV5-1 and TRBJ2-3; possibly TRBD2 for D (5 bases). The germline gives CDR1 SGHRS, CDR2 YFSETQ. CDR3 length: 13 amino acids. V lost 3 bases, J lost 5 bases, and 10 bases lay in between.

The V gene is TRBV9, the J gene TRBJ1-2; no firm D call. Trimming removed 3 bases from V and 0 bases from J, with 15 bases in between. The germline gives CDR1 SGDLS, CDR2 YYNGEE. There are 16 residues in the CDR3. CDR3 in DNA: TGTGCCAGCAGCGCTTACCCGGGCCACCCTAACTATGGCTACACCTTC. Translating it yields CASSAYPGHPNYGYTF.

In DNA form, the CDR3 reads TGCAGCGTTCTTCTTCCGGGGAACACTGAAGCTTTCTTT. Amino acids: CSVLLPGNTEAFF. The chain joins TRBV29-1 to TRBJ1-1; the D is unclear. V lost 5 bases to trimming and J lost 1 base, with 11 bases between them. The CDR3 totals 13 residues. CDR1 SQVTM and CDR2 ANQGSEA come from the germline V gene.

The genes are TRBV11-2 and TRBJ2-7, with 9 bases that match TRBD1. The CDR3 consists of 17 residues. The V and J ends lost 5 bases and 7 bases, in that order; junction bases with no gene match: 18. Looked up from germline, CDR1 is SGHAT and CDR2 is FQNNGV. CDR3: CASSTHLRGDREKEQYF. CDR3 DNA: TGTGCCAGCAGCACCCACCTGAGGGGGGACAGGGAGAAGGAGCAGTACTTC.

This chain uses TRBV5-8 with TRBJ2-6, with 7 bases that match TRBD1. With 4 bases clipped from V and 5 bases from J, the junction kept 21 bases outside the gene matches. The length of the CDR3 is 20 residues. Germline values: CDR1 SGHTS, CDR2 YDEGEE. The CDR3 is CASSRPYRDRTVHWANVLTF. CDR3 in DNA: TGTGCCAGCAGCCGACCCTATCGGGACAGAACCGTGCATTGGGCCAACGTCCTGACTTTC.

The chain uses TRBV7-6 and TRBJ1-1; D uncertain. V was cut by 5 bases and J by 4 bases, with 11 bases left in between. CDR3 length equals 13 residues. In germline, CDR1 is SGHVS, CDR2 FNYEAQ. CDR3 bases: TGTGCCAGCAGCCTGCGGCCCGGCACTGAAGCTTTCTTT. Its translation is CASSLRPGTEAFF.